This TCR beta chain was profiled in a study of shared T cell receptors in the human thymus. The germline V and J ends were trimmed by 4 bases and 5 bases, with 29 bases remaining between them. Germline CDR1 and CDR2: SGHNT and YYREEE (reference sequence). This CDR3 contains 19 residues. TCRdb keeps only in-frame clones here, not all; method: immunoSEQ multiplex PCR. This sample has 500,000 to 850,000 clones; more than 75% occur once, and the top ten carry 0.009% to 0.0095%. This sample also appeared in a second study, on human thymus T cells. That source reports: Corrective heart surgery yielded resections, and these provided the thymus tissue. A high degree of thymic repertoire overlap among unrelated individuals was reported in related research.

The chain employs TRBV5-4 and TRBJ2-3; D might be TRBD2 (7 bases). The sample comprised thymocytes. This sequence was found in a boy in the first two years of life with a congenital heart defect. The CDR3 protein is CASSVGRGWEGGLGDTQYF. The DNA of the CDR3 is TGTGCCAGCAGCGTGGGCAGGGGTTGGGAGGGAGGGCTTGGAGATACGCAGTATTTT.